This paragraph reports one T cell receptor (beta chain). The data are from a study of blood T cell repertoires in COVID-19. Study background: Samples representing acute and convalescent COVID-19 were sourced from the United States, Italy and Spain. T cells, B-cell-depleted T cells, or PBMCs supplied cDNA or gDNA.

Enrolment of Seattle patients took place during active infection, and they were followed longitudinally. Here immunoSEQ multiplex PCR was the method, and the copy in TCRdb shows in-frame clones only, minus some. The table includes about 200,000 clones, around 86% detected once. This TCR was recovered from a woman aged 50 to 60 with COVID-19, enrolled during active disease. Sample: peripheral blood.

CDR3 sequence: CASSFSRANYEQYF. CDR3 nucleotide sequence: TGTGCCAGCAGTTTTAGCAGGGCCAACTACGAGCAGTACTTC. The V and J genes are TRBV28 and TRBJ2-7; a possible D gene is TRBD1 (5 bases). The CDR3 has 14 amino acids. Germline V gene sequence: CDR1 MDHEN, CDR2 SYDVKM. The ends were cut back, 3 bases at V and 3 bases at J, with 12 bases in the middle.